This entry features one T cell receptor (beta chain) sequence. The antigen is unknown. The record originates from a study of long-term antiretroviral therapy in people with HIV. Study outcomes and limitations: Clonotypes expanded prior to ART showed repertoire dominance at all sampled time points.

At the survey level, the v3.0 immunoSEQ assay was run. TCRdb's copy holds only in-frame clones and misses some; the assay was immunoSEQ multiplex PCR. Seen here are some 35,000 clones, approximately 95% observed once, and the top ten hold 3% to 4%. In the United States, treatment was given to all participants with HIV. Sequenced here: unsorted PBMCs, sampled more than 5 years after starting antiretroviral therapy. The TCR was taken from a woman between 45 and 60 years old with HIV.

The CDR3: CASSPGQEYYGYTF. The CDR3 DNA is TGTGCCAGCAGCCCTGGCCAGGAATACTATGGCTACACCTTC. This chain joins TRBV7-2 and TRBJ1-2; D remains ambiguous. Trimming shortened V by 5 bases and J by 3 bases, and 13 bases separated the two germline ends. Germline CDR1 reads SGHTA; CDR2 reads FQGNSA. This CDR3 contains 14 residues.